This T cell receptor (beta chain) came from a study of T cells of healthy individuals (dated 2018 in TCRdb). A remark on this clonotype: Its antigen has not been determined. No much larger clonotype is one base removed from it; base qualities were not supplied.

The protocol used for the library was 5' RACE. Sequencing was carried out with an Illumina MiSeq. TCRdb reworked the public reads: Q25 trimming with fastp, MiXCR clone assembly, productive beta chains retained. For every CDR3 protein sequence, its rows merge into one entry that carries the most common genes and DNA. This sample gives around 63,000 distinct CDR3 sequences in total; roughly 16% of them show up just once. 4% to 5% of the sample lies in the top ten. From the germline V gene (reference sequence), CDR1 is SEHNR and CDR2 is FQNEAQ. The CDR3 has 17 amino acids, counting the end cysteine and phenylalanine. Only the CDR3 portion is preserved as DNA: 51 bases, with reading frame beginning at the first base. V trim: 0 bases; J trim: 4 bases; unmatched bases: 7.

The chain employs TRBV7-9 and TRBJ1-5; 9 middle bases align to TRBD1. This TCR was sampled from a human donor in good health. The CDR3 region has the sequence CASSLASGTGPNQPQHF. The base sequence is TGTGCCAGCAGCTTAGCGAGTGGGACAGGGCCTAATCAGCCCCAGCATTTT.